This TCR beta chain was sequenced during a study of cytomegalovirus exposure and HLA in healthy donors. Study in general: Earlier, almost 120 million unique TCR beta sequences were recovered from about 200 million T cells by an analysis. Study observations and caveats: Donors were assumed by presence/absence analyses to have roughly uniform sequencing depth. Earlier findings revealed that most TCR beta V segments proved productive either about 90% or about 30% of the time.

Points on this clone: Its specificity is not known. A read error may produce the germline difference seen at one junction end.

The V gene's germline CDR1 is SGHTA and CDR2 FQGTGA. There are 14 residues in the CDR3. The primer mix had 60 Vbeta and 13 Jbeta primers. Methods used by the authors: It was a later analysis that counted roughly 79 million unique TCR beta chains, of which some 10 million were shared. Libraries were prepared by immunoSEQ multiplex PCR; TCRdb keeps only in-frame clonotypes and omits some of them. Clone size and V and J calls were adopted from that table, with D and trimming inferred from the DNA. The sample holds 140,000 or so clones; 78% are singletons and the top ten take 2.5% to 3%. This receptor was taken from a female donor in good health and CMV-seronegative. The chain carries TRBV7-3 and TRBJ1-2, with D maybe TRBD1 (5 bases). The sequenced sample was PBMCs. The chain's CDR3 is CASSKGPGVDGYPF. The CDR3 coding sequence is TGTGCCAGCAGCAAAGGTCCGGGGGTGGATGGCTACCCCTTC.